This T cell receptor beta chain was identified during a study of low-dose radiotherapy and immunotherapy resistance in tumors. Overall study: Every six weeks patients received intravenous ipilimumab 1 mg/kg, and every two weeks they received intravenous nivolumab 240 mg.

The time point is: after trial treatment. The treatment was: LDRT plus nivolumab, ipilimumab, low-dose cyclophosphamide and aspirin (RACIN trial). Qualifying patients carried advanced solid tumors devoid of tumor-infiltrating lymphocytes. Alpha and beta chains were covered, as first-strand cDNA relied on TRAV- and TRBV-specific primers. With a V-primer adapter and a constant-region primer, TCRs were amplified for roughly 20 PCR cycles. Each CDR3 protein gets one entry after TCRdb re-called the reads with MiXCR. The sample consists of some 100,000 distinct CDR3 sequences, about 20% of them appearing once. Ten or more counts support this clonotype. Germline lookup yields CDR1 SEHNR and CDR2 FQNEAQ (reference sequence). The V end was cut by 5 bases, the J end by 1 base, with 18 bases between. This CDR3 is 16 amino acids long.

This receptor was obtained from a female donor with ovarian cancer. The sample in question was PBMCs, obtained after low-dose radiotherapy plus immunotherapy. This chain connects TRBV7-9 to TRBJ2-7; D ambiguous. The CDR3 bases are TGTGCCAGCAGCCCCCCCTATACGGATAAATCCTACGAGCAGTACTTC. The encoded protein is CASSPPYTDKSYEQYF.